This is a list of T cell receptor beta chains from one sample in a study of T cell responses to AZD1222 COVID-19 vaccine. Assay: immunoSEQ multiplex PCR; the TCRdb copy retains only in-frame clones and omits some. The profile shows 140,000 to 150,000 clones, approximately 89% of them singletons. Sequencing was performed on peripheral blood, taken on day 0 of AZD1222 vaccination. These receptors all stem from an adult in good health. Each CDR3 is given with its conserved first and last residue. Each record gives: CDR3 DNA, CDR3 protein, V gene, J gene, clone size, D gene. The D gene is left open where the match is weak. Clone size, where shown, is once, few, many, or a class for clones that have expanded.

CDR3 DNA: TGCAGCGGACAGGGTCCCGGCGGAGAAGGCTACACCTTC; CDR3 protein: CSGQGPGGEGYTF; V gene: TRBV29-1; J gene: TRBJ1-2; clone size: .; D gene: TRBD1
CDR3 DNA: TGTGCCAGCAGCTTGCAAAACGATGAAAAACTGTTTTTT; CDR3 protein: CASSLQNDEKLFF; V gene: TRBV7-9; J gene: TRBJ1-4; clone size: .; D gene: .
CDR3 DNA: TGTGCCAGCAGCGCTCGGGACAGGGGGACAGATACGCAGTATTTT; CDR3 protein: CASSARDRGTDTQYF; V gene: TRBV7-3; J gene: TRBJ2-3; clone size: .; D gene: TRBD1
CDR3 DNA: TGCGCCAGCAGCTTGGCCCAGGACGGCGGGGCTGAAGCTTTCTTT; CDR3 protein: CASSLAQDGGAEAFF; V gene: TRBV5-1; J gene: TRBJ1-1; clone size: few; D gene: .
CDR3 DNA: TGTGCCAGCAGTGAGCAGCTCGGGGGGGGCCCTTATGGCTACACCTTC; CDR3 protein: CASSEQLGGGPYGYTF; V gene: TRBV6-1; J gene: TRBJ1-2; clone size: .; D gene: .
CDR3 DNA: TGTGCCAGCAGCTCATCGACATCGGGTTACGGAAACACCATATATTTT; CDR3 protein: CASSSSTSGYGNTIYF; V gene: TRBV11-2; J gene: TRBJ1-3; clone size: once; D gene: .
CDR3 DNA: TGTGCCAGTAGTATCTTGGGGGGACAGTATCGCAATCAGCCCCAGCATTTT; CDR3 protein: CASSILGGQYRNQPQHF; V gene: TRBV19; J gene: TRBJ1-5; clone size: .; D gene: TRBD1
CDR3 DNA: TGTGCCAGCAGCTTAGCGCTTGGCGGGGGGGCAGAGACCCAGTACTTC; CDR3 protein: CASSLALGGGAETQYF; V gene: TRBV7-2; J gene: TRBJ2-5; clone size: .; D gene: TRBD2
CDR3 DNA: TGTGCCAGCAGTTACTGGGGGGGACAGGGGGACACCATATATTTT; CDR3 protein: CASSYWGGQGDTIYF; V gene: TRBV6-5; J gene: TRBJ1-3; clone size: .; D gene: TRBD1
CDR3 DNA: TGCGCCAGCAGCCAAGCTTCCACTAATGAAAAACTGTTTTTT; CDR3 protein: CASSQASTNEKLFF; V gene: TRBV4-3; J gene: TRBJ1-4; clone size: .; D gene: .
CDR3 DNA: TGTGCCAGCAGACCACGAACGGTGTGGGTGACGGGAGCTTTCTTT; CDR3 protein: CASRPRTVWVTGAFF; V gene: TRBV28; J gene: TRBJ1-1; clone size: .; D gene: .
CDR3 DNA: TGTGCCAGCAGCTCCCTGGGGGTCAGTGTCTACGAGCAGTACTTC; CDR3 protein: CASSSLGVSVYEQYF; V gene: TRBV28; J gene: TRBJ2-7; clone size: .; D gene: .
CDR3 DNA: TGTGCCAGCAGGGACAGGGCGGGAGAGACCCAGTACTTC; CDR3 protein: CASRDRAGETQYF; V gene: TRBV2; J gene: TRBJ2-5; clone size: .; D gene: TRBD1
CDR3 DNA: TGTGCCAGCAGCCAGAGGGAGACCCAGTACTTC; CDR3 protein: CASSQRETQYF; V gene: TRBV2; J gene: TRBJ2-5; clone size: .; D gene: .
CDR3 DNA: TGTGCCAGGAGGGACTATAAGGGAGAGACCCAGTACTTC; CDR3 protein: CARRDYKGETQYF; V gene: TRBV27; J gene: TRBJ2-5; clone size: .; D gene: TRBD2
CDR3 DNA: TGTGCCAGCAGCTCCCGGGACAGGGGTGACTATGGCTACACCTTC; CDR3 protein: CASSSRDRGDYGYTF; V gene: TRBV7-8; J gene: TRBJ1-2; clone size: .; D gene: TRBD1
CDR3 DNA: TGTGCCAGCAGTACAGGGACCGCTAACTATGGCTACACCTTC; CDR3 protein: CASSTGTANYGYTF; V gene: TRBV6-5; J gene: TRBJ1-2; clone size: .; D gene: .
CDR3 DNA: TGCGCCAGCAGCCCCCGAGGTCCAGGTGAAGCTTTCTTT; CDR3 protein: CASSPRGPGEAFF; V gene: TRBV4-1; J gene: TRBJ1-1; clone size: .; D gene: .
CDR3 DNA: TGTGCCATCAGTATTAGCGGGGCGGGAACGACCGGGGAGCTGTTTTTT; CDR3 protein: CAISISGAGTTGELFF; V gene: TRBV10-3; J gene: TRBJ2-2; clone size: .; D gene: TRBD2
CDR3 DNA: TGTGCTAGCAGCTTAGCGTCCCTAGCTCAAGAGACCCAGTACTTC; CDR3 protein: CASSLASLAQETQYF; V gene: TRBV7-7; J gene: TRBJ2-5; clone size: .; D gene: .
CDR3 DNA: TGTGCCAGCAGACCCCAGGGGACGCTGAACACTGAAGCTTTCTTT; CDR3 protein: CASRPQGTLNTEAFF; V gene: TRBV7-2; J gene: TRBJ1-1; clone size: .; D gene: .
CDR3 DNA: TGTGCCAGCAGCCGAGGGACCTTCAACACCGGGGAGCTGTTTTTT; CDR3 protein: CASSRGTFNTGELFF; V gene: TRBV3-1/TRBV3-2; J gene: TRBJ2-2; clone size: .; D gene: .
CDR3 DNA: TGTGCCAGCAGCTTAACCGTAGGGGCGACTGAAGCTTTCTTT; CDR3 protein: CASSLTVGATEAFF; V gene: TRBV7-3; J gene: TRBJ1-1; clone size: .; D gene: .
CDR3 DNA: TGTGCCAGCAGCACCAGGGAAGATACGCAGTATTTT; CDR3 protein: CASSTREDTQYF; V gene: TRBV7-8; J gene: TRBJ2-3; clone size: .; D gene: .
CDR3 DNA: TGTGCCAGCTCCTCGGCGGGTGACATGAACACTGAAGCTTTCTTT; CDR3 protein: CASSSAGDMNTEAFF; V gene: TRBV9; J gene: TRBJ1-1; clone size: .; D gene: .
CDR3 DNA: TGTGCCAGTAGAGTGACAGGGGGAGGCTATGGCTACACCTTC; CDR3 protein: CASRVTGGGYGYTF; V gene: TRBV19; J gene: TRBJ1-2; clone size: .; D gene: TRBD1
CDR3 DNA: TGTGCCAGCAGCCAAGGGGACAACTCCTACAATGAGCAGTTCTTC; CDR3 protein: CASSQGDNSYNEQFF; V gene: TRBV3-1/TRBV3-2; J gene: TRBJ2-1; clone size: once; D gene: .
CDR3 DNA: TGTGCCAGCAGCCCGCGCGGGGGGCCAAACTATGGCTACACCTTC; CDR3 protein: CASSPRGGPNYGYTF; V gene: TRBV7-3; J gene: TRBJ1-2; clone size: .; D gene: .
CDR3 DNA: TGTGCCAGCAGCTTAGGAGCTAGCGGGGCGGGGGTGCAGTATTTT; CDR3 protein: CASSLGASGAGVQYF; V gene: TRBV7-6; J gene: TRBJ2-3; clone size: once; D gene: TRBD2
CDR3 DNA: TGTGCCAGTAGTATGCAGGGCGGGGGGGCAGATACGCAGTATTTT; CDR3 protein: CASSMQGGGADTQYF; V gene: TRBV19; J gene: TRBJ2-3; clone size: .; D gene: TRBD2